One sample yielded the 25 T cell receptor beta chains listed below, sequenced in a study of cytomegalovirus exposure and HLA in healthy donors. PCR involved 60 Vbeta and 13 Jbeta primers. The method was immunoSEQ multiplex PCR; TCRdb's version includes in-frame clones alone and lacks a portion of them. Here the sample spans about 140,000 clones, around 66% being singletons. The sequenced sample was PBMCs. The receptors come from a woman aged 55 to 70 in good health and CMV-seronegative.

The chain recombines TRBV10-3 with TRBJ2-1; 9 bases line up with TRBD2. With V trimmed by 4 bases and J by 5 bases, 0 bases remained unmatched. CDR3 length: 13 residues. CDR1 is ENHRY, CDR2 SYGVKD, per germline. The DNA of the CDR3 is TGTGCCATCAGTGGGACTAGCGACAATGAGCAGTTCTTC. Encoded protein: CAISGTSDNEQFF.

This clone was counted once. V usage is TRBV5-5 and J usage is TRBJ2-3; perhaps TRBD2 as D (5 bases). The CDR3 length is 16 residues. V lost 0 bases, J lost 2 bases, and 13 bases lay in between. CDR1 is SGHKS and CDR2 is YYEKEE in the germline V gene (reference sequence). As DNA, the CDR3 is TGTGCCAGCAGCTTGGGGCGAGGAGGAGTCACAGATACGCAGTATTTT. It specifies CASSLGRGGVTDTQYF.

This rearrangement joins TRBV5-6 to TRBJ1-1; D ambiguous. Trimming took 3 bases from V and 11 from J, leaving 17 bases between them. Germline lookup yields CDR1 SGHDT and CDR2 YYEEEE. CDR3 length: 13 amino acids. The CDR3 region has the DNA TGTGCCAGCAGCTCCGGACTAAATCGGTTGGCTTTCTTT. It translates to CASSSGLNRLAFF.

In this sample, this clone turned up a few times. The rearrangement links TRBV18 to TRBJ1-1, with 10 bases that match TRBD1. The CDR3 contains 14 residues. CDR1 is KGHSH, CDR2 LQKENI, per germline. Unmatched junction bases numbered 2, after V lost 2 bases and J lost 5 bases. Here the CDR3 reads CASSPGQGVTEAFF. The CDR3 DNA is TGTGCCAGCTCACCAGGACAGGGGGTTACTGAAGCTTTCTTT.

This clone was seen just once. The rearrangement joins TRBV7-9 to TRBJ2-5; D possibly corresponds to TRBD1 (6 bases). This CDR3 has 16 residues. V was cut by 5 bases and J by 5 bases, with 21 bases left in between. Germline CDR1 reads SEHNR; CDR2 reads FQNEAQ (reference sequence). CDR3 amino acids: CASSLQTTGSGETQYF. CDR3 bases: TGTGCCAGCAGCCTCCAAACTACAGGGTCTGGGGAGACCCAGTACTTC.

J is TRBJ2-7 and V is TRBV21-1; TRBD2 is taken as the D call from the table, unchecked against the DNA. TRBV21-1 is a pseudogene segment. The CDR3 has 17 residues. The CDR3 is CASSKARVAGGFYEQYF. The DNA of the CDR3 is TGTGCCAGCAGCAAAGCTAGGGTAGCGGGAGGGTTCTACGAGCAGTACTTC.

V is TRBV28 and J is TRBJ2-7; D might be TRBD2 (5 bases). Per the germline V gene, CDR1 is MDHEN and CDR2 is SYDVKM. The CDR3 covers 12 residues. V was cut by 9 bases and J by 1 base, with 10 bases left in between. CDR3: CARLWRSYEQYF. The CDR3 nucleotides read TGTGCCAGGTTGTGGAGGTCCTACGAGCAGTACTTC.

The chain links TRBV12-5 to TRBJ2-3, with 8 bases aligning to TRBD2. The CDR3 has 18 residues. The germline CDR1 and CDR2 sequences are LGHNT and FRNRAP. J lost 3 bases, V lost 5 bases, and 16 bases had no gene match. For the CDR3, the DNA is TGTGCTAGTGGTGAACCCGGGGGGGTCTCTGGTGGGACAGATACGCAGTATTTT. The encoded protein is CASGEPGGVSGGTDTQYF.

The chain carries TRBV29-1 and TRBJ1-3; tentative D call: TRBD1 (5 bases). The germline CDR1 and CDR2 sequences are SQVTM and ANQGSEA. V lost 7 bases and J 0 bases, leaving 10 bases between the germline ends. This CDR3 spans 13 amino acids. The CDR3, as DNA: TGCAGCGCCAGGGTCCACTCTGGAAACACCATATATTTT. It encodes CSARVHSGNTIYF.

The V gene is TRBV5-1, the J gene TRBJ2-1, with TRBD1 identical over 9 bases. From germline, CDR1 is SGHRS and CDR2 YFSETQ. The ends lost 2 bases at V and 5 bases at J; junction bases unmatched: 5. This CDR3 has 15 residues. The CDR3 loop is CASSFAGTGHNEQFF. DNA of the CDR3: TGCGCCAGCAGCTTCGCCGGGACAGGGCACAATGAGCAGTTCTTC.

This sequence joins TRBV5-1 and TRBJ1-3; 7 bases are a match to TRBD1. Germline assignment: CDR1 SGHRS and CDR2 YFSETQ. Unmatched junction bases numbered 11, after V lost 4 bases and J lost 1 base. The CDR3 runs to 17 residues. In DNA form, the CDR3 reads TGCGCCAGCAGCCTTACCCCTCCGGGACAGTCTGGAAACACCATATATTTT. It codes for CASSLTPPGQSGNTIYF.

This clone was detected a few times. The gene calls are TRBV14 and TRBJ2-2; a weak D match, TRBD1 (5 bases). This CDR3 region has 17 residues. V was pared by 0 bases and J by 6 bases, with 17 bases between. Germline V lookup: CDR1 SGHDN, CDR2 FVKESK. The CDR3 loop reads CASSQDEDWGSPGELFF. In nucleotides, the CDR3 is TGTGCCAGCAGCCAAGATGAAGACTGGGGCTCCCCCGGGGAGCTGTTTTTT.

The chain uses TRBV15 and TRBJ2-5; TRBD2 agrees at 12 bases. V gave up 3 bases and J gave up 8 bases; unmatched junction bases: 7. This CDR3 contains 15 residues. Germline CDR1 reads LNHNV; CDR2 reads YYDKDF (reference sequence). The CDR3 here is CATSSGLAGSRTQYF. The DNA for the CDR3 is TGTGCCACCAGCAGTGGACTAGCGGGGAGTCGAACCCAGTACTTC.

This chain links TRBV5-6 with TRBJ2-7; D remains ambiguous. The CDR3 runs to 13 residues. The germline V gene encodes CDR1 SGHDT and CDR2 YYEEEE. V lost 0 bases to trimming and J lost 3 bases, with 7 bases between them. The CDR3 DNA is TGTGCCAGCAGCTTGGGTCCCCTCTACGAGCAGTACTTC. The encoded protein is CASSLGPLYEQYF.

This clone has just one count. The gene calls are TRBV25-1 and TRBJ2-5, with 12 bases that match TRBD1. Germline assignment: CDR1 MGHDK and CDR2 SYGVNS. Germline trimming cut 6 bases from V and 5 bases from J; bases unmatched to any gene: 7. The CDR3 is made up of 15 amino acids. Written as DNA, the CDR3 is TGTGCCAGCAGAGGGACAGGGGGCAACTGGGAGACCCAGTACTTC. Amino acids: CASRGTGGNWETQYF.

The chain couples TRBV5-1 to TRBJ2-2; TRBD1 matches at 10 bases. Unmatched junction bases numbered 6, after V lost 4 bases and J lost 6 bases. Germline CDR1 is SGHRS and CDR2 is YFSETQ. This CDR3 region has 15 residues. CDR3 protein: CASSPPGQGAGELFF. DNA of the CDR3: TGCGCCAGCAGCCCGCCCGGACAGGGGGCCGGGGAGCTGTTTTTT.

The rearrangement uses TRBV25-1 and TRBJ1-2; D possibly corresponds to TRBD1 (5 bases). The V end was cut by 2 bases, the J end by 7 bases, with 11 bases between. Germline assignment: CDR1 MGHDK and CDR2 SYGVNS. This CDR3 is 13 amino acids long. CDR3 residues: CASSEKWQGGYTF. CDR3 nucleotides: TGTGCCAGCAGTGAAAAGTGGCAGGGTGGCTACACCTTC.

The chain has TRBV11-2 and TRBJ2-6, with 8 bases that match TRBD1. Germline lookup yields CDR1 SGHAT and CDR2 FQNNGV. The CDR3 runs 17 residues. The J segment lost 12 bases and the V segment lost 4 bases, leaving 17 bases of the junction unmatched. The CDR3 coding sequence is TGTGCCAGCAGCTCCCGACTTGAGGGGGACAGGTCGAGCGTCCTGACTTTC. It yields the protein CASSSRLEGDRSSVLTF.

This chain uses TRBV27 with TRBJ2-2, with 12 bases lining up with TRBD1. The V gene end was trimmed by 7 bases and the J gene end by 7 bases; junction bases not matched to a gene: 10. The CDR3 sequence is 16 residues long. Germline values: CDR1 MNHEY, CDR2 SMNVEV (reference sequence). DNA of the CDR3: TGTGCCAGCACCTACAAGGGACAGGGGGCTATCGGGGAGCTGTTTTTT. Residues: CASTYKGQGAIGELFF.

This chain joins TRBV5-4 and TRBJ2-3, with 9 nucleotides matching TRBD2. Trimming at V came to 5 bases and at J to 4 bases, leaving 8 bases not matched to a gene. The CDR3 contains 15 residues. Germline CDR1 SGHNT, CDR2 YYREEE (reference sequence). The CDR3 nucleotides read TGTGCCAGCAGAATTGGAGCGGGGGGTGCAGATACGCAGTATTTT. Translation: CASRIGAGGADTQYF.

In the case of this clone: Different DNA sequences within this sample yield the same CDR3. The V gene is TRBV7-2, the J gene TRBJ1-6, with a weak D call TRBD1 (6 bases). CDR1 is SGHTA, CDR2 FQGNSA, per germline. The CDR3 sequence is 15 residues long. V was shortened by 7 bases and J by 10 bases, with 20 bases between the two germline ends. The CDR3 is CASNHGGGVRSPLHF. CDR3 nucleotides: TGTGCCAGCAACCACGGAGGGGGGGTGAGGTCACCCCTCCACTTT.

The chain carries TRBV28 and TRBJ2-7, with 8 bases lining up with TRBD1. The CDR3 spans 16 residues. With V trimmed by 1 base and J by 2 bases, 7 bases remained unmatched. In germline, CDR1 is MDHEN, CDR2 SYDVKM. The CDR3: CASSLSTGGVAYEQYF. DNA for the CDR3: TGTGCCAGCAGTTTATCCACAGGGGGTGTAGCCTACGAGCAGTACTTC. The whole variable domain, filled in from reference TRBV28 and TRBJ2-7, reads DVKVTQSSRYLVKRTGEKVFLECVQDMDHENMFWYRQDPGLGLRLIYFSYDVKMKEKGDIPEGYSVSREKKERFSLILESASTNQTSMYLCASSLSTGGVAYEQYFGPGTRLTVT.

The chain recombines TRBV27 with TRBJ2-6; D perhaps matches TRBD2 (7 bases). Trimming left V 7 bases short and J 0 bases short, with 22 bases between. Looked up from germline, CDR1 is MNHEY and CDR2 is SMNVEV (reference sequence). This CDR3 spans 19 amino acids. Here the CDR3 DNA reads TGTGCCAGCACCACCCCATGGGGGGGGCGCGCCTCTGGGGCCAACGTCCTGACTTTC. Translating gives CASTTPWGGRASGANVLTF.

The chain recombines TRBV7-7 with TRBJ2-1; 12 bases agree with TRBD2. CDR3 length equals 15 residues. Germline V CDR1 and CDR2: SSHAT, FNYEAQ (reference sequence). V lost 5 bases to trimming and J lost 6 bases; unmatched junction nucleotides: 5. The CDR3 loop is CASSPGLAGPNEQFF. The CDR3 region has the DNA TGTGCCAGCAGCCCAGGACTAGCGGGACCCAATGAGCAGTTCTTC. Together with reference TRBV7-7 and TRBJ2-1, the CDR3 gives the full variable domain: GAGVSQSPRYKVTKRGQDVTLRCDPISSHATLYWYQQALGQGPEFLTYFNYEAQPDKSGLPSDRFSAERPEGSISTLTIQRTEQRDSAMYRCASSPGLAGPNEQFFGPGTRLTVL.

The chain recombines TRBV11-2 with TRBJ1-2; unclear D gene. Germline lookup yields CDR1 SGHAT and CDR2 FQNNGV. The V end was cut by 5 bases, the J end by 3 bases, with 19 bases between. The CDR3 contains 16 residues. The DNA of the CDR3 is TGTGCCAGCAGCCCTGGAGCGGGCCCCTCAGACTATGGCTACACCTTC. Protein product: CASSPGAGPSDYGYTF.